The rows below give T cell receptor beta chains drawn from one sample of a study of T cells in narcolepsy. Some clones are missing from TCRdb's copy, which holds only in-frame ones; the method was immunoSEQ multiplex PCR. Of tens of thousands of clones in the sample, 70% to 85% were seen once. The sample taken for sequencing was CD45RA- memory CD4+ T cells from PBMCs. The receptor set was obtained from a human donor with narcolepsy. The CDR3 runs from the conserved cysteine through the conserved F or W. Fields, in order: V gene, D gene, clone size, J gene, CDR3 protein, CDR3 DNA. D genes are given only for firm matches. Rows give clone size only sometimes, using once, few, many, or a class for an expanded clone.

V gene: TRBV5-4
D gene: TRBD1
clone size: -
J gene: TRBJ1-1
CDR3 protein: CASSSYAADRVTEAFF
CDR3 DNA: TGTGCCAGCAGCTCCTACGCCGCAGACAGGGTCACTGAAGCTTTCTTT

V gene: TRBV7-2
D gene: -
clone size: -
J gene: TRBJ1-6
CDR3 protein: CASSTQSSYNSPLHF
CDR3 DNA: TGTGCCAGCAGCACCCAGAGCTCCTATAATTCACCCCTCCACTTT

V gene: TRBV2
D gene: TRBD1
clone size: -
J gene: TRBJ2-5
CDR3 protein: CASRGHRGRDQETQYF
CDR3 DNA: TGTGCCAGCAGAGGTCACAGGGGAAGGGACCAAGAGACCCAGTACTTC

V gene: TRBV9
D gene: -
clone size: once
J gene: TRBJ1-1
CDR3 protein: CASSPYTPDRNTEAFF
CDR3 DNA: TGTGCCAGCAGCCCGTACACCCCCGATAGGAACACTGAAGCTTTCTTT

V gene: TRBV9
D gene: TRBD1
clone size: -
J gene: TRBJ1-3
CDR3 protein: CASSPIRGPGNTIYF
CDR3 DNA: TGTGCCAGCAGCCCCATTAGGGGGCCTGGAAACACCATATATTTT

V gene: TRBV5-1
D gene: TRBD1
clone size: few
J gene: TRBJ1-1
CDR3 protein: CASSRRQGLNTEAFF
CDR3 DNA: TGTGCCAGCAGCCGAAGACAGGGCCTGAACACTGAAGCTTTCTTT

V gene: TRBV28
D gene: -
clone size: -
J gene: TRBJ2-2
CDR3 protein: CASGAVRGNTGELFF
CDR3 DNA: TGTGCCAGCGGCGCGGTTCGAGGGAACACCGGGGAGCTGTTTTTT

V gene: TRBV7-2
D gene: TRBD2
clone size: -
J gene: TRBJ2-5
CDR3 protein: CASGVAGSREGTQYF
CDR3 DNA: TGTGCCAGCGGGGTAGCGGGGTCGCGGGAGGGGACCCAGTACTTC

V gene: TRBV6-1
D gene: TRBD1
clone size: -
J gene: TRBJ1-1
CDR3 protein: CASSLQGDTEAFF
CDR3 DNA: TGTGCCAGCAGTTTACAGGGGGACACTGAAGCTTTCTTT

V gene: TRBV19
D gene: -
clone size: -
J gene: TRBJ1-1
CDR3 protein: CASSIQSEAFF
CDR3 DNA: TGTGCCAGTAGTATCCAGTCTGAAGCTTTCTTT

V gene: TRBV7-6
D gene: TRBD1
clone size: -
J gene: TRBJ2-3
CDR3 protein: CASSSRPQGAITDTQYF
CDR3 DNA: TGTGCCAGCAGCTCCCGCCCCCAGGGGGCTATAACAGATACGCAGTATTTT

V gene: TRBV7-2
D gene: -
clone size: once
J gene: TRBJ2-5
CDR3 protein: CASSTVAGSPETQYF
CDR3 DNA: TGTGCCAGCAGCACGGTCGCGGGCTCACCGGAGACCCAGTACTTC

V gene: TRBV5-1
D gene: TRBD1
clone size: -
J gene: TRBJ2-1
CDR3 protein: CASSLGGTGNNEQFF
CDR3 DNA: TGCGCCAGCAGCTTGGGCGGGACAGGGAACAATGAGCAGTTCTTC

V gene: TRBV5-3
D gene: -
clone size: -
J gene: TRBJ1-2
CDR3 protein: CARSPPWGGKADYGYTF
CDR3 DNA: TGTGCCAGAAGCCCCCCGTGGGGGGGCAAGGCGGACTATGGCTACACCTTC

V gene: TRBV6-1
D gene: -
clone size: -
J gene: TRBJ1-6
CDR3 protein: CASIPPGVKGSPLHF
CDR3 DNA: TGTGCCAGCATCCCACCGGGGGTCAAGGGTTCACCCCTCCACTTT

V gene: TRBV19
D gene: -
clone size: -
J gene: TRBJ1-1
CDR3 protein: CASSIGGQGGNTEAFF
CDR3 DNA: TGTGCCAGTAGTATTGGGGGCCAGGGAGGGAACACTGAAGCTTTCTTT

V gene: TRBV6-1
D gene: -
clone size: -
J gene: TRBJ1-5
CDR3 protein: CASSDPSSNQPQHF
CDR3 DNA: TGTGCCAGCAGTGACCCCTCGAGCAATCAGCCCCAGCATTTT

V gene: TRBV29-1
D gene: TRBD1
clone size: -
J gene: TRBJ2-6
CDR3 protein: CSVIGQGSGANVLTF
CDR3 DNA: TGCAGCGTTATAGGACAGGGGTCTGGGGCCAACGTCCTGACTTTC

V gene: TRBV29-1
D gene: -
clone size: -
J gene: TRBJ1-2
CDR3 protein: CSVRAGISYGYTF
CDR3 DNA: TGCAGCGTCCGCGCAGGGATCAGCTATGGCTACACCTTC

V gene: TRBV20-1
D gene: -
clone size: -
J gene: TRBJ2-3
CDR3 protein: CSAILWDTQYF
CDR3 DNA: TGCAGTGCTATACTTTGGGATACGCAGTATTTT

V gene: TRBV11-3
D gene: TRBD1
clone size: -
J gene: TRBJ2-1
CDR3 protein: CASSLRGRLPYNEQFF
CDR3 DNA: TGTGCCAGCAGCTTGAGGGGGCGCCTCCCCTACAATGAGCAGTTCTTC

V gene: TRBV30
D gene: -
clone size: -
J gene: TRBJ2-1
CDR3 protein: CSVGSTYNEQFF
CDR3 DNA: TGTTCCGTCGGGAGCACCTACAATGAGCAGTTCTTC